The rows below give T cell receptor beta chains drawn from one sample of a study of breast tumors, draining lymph nodes, adjacent tissues. TCRdb re-called the multiplex PCR reads through MiXCR, storing one row per CDR3 protein. The sample contains about 230,000 distinct CDR3 sequences, around 32% of which appear only once. The sample comprised axillary lymph node tissue. The receptors here all came from a female donor with breast cancer. Some clones in this sample may be carry-over from other donors' samples. CDR3s include the opening cysteine and the closing phenylalanine or tryptophan. A D gene is named only where the DNA matches it firmly. A clone size is listed for some rows: how often the clone was seen (once, few, many), or a class if it is expanded.

abundance	d_gene	v_gene	j_gene	CDR3aa	CDR3nt
.	.	TRBV19	TRBJ1-5	CASQELSNQPQHF	TGTGCCAGTCAGGAACTTTCCAATCAGCCCCAGCATTTT
many	TRBD1	TRBV14	TRBJ2-5	CASSLGTARGETQYF	TGTGCCAGCAGCCTCGGGACAGCACGAGGAGAGACCCAGTACTTC
many	.	TRBV6-5	TRBJ2-3	CASSYSTISGSLDTQYF	TGTGCCAGCAGTTACTCGACGATCAGCGGATCTTTGGATACGCAGTATTTT
many	TRBD1	TRBV2	TRBJ1-2	CATKSRDRVTNYGYTF	TGTGCCACCAAGTCCCGGGACAGGGTCACTAACTATGGCTACACCTTC
many	.	TRBV27	TRBJ2-1	CASSLSTGGNEQFF	TGTGCCAGCAGTTTATCGACAGGAGGGAATGAGCAGTTCTTC
many	.	TRBV25-1	TRBJ1-2	CASSFQKGYGYTF	TGTGCCAGCAGTTTCCAAAAGGGGTACGGCTACACCTTC
.	TRBD1	TRBV11-3	TRBJ2-7	CASSSGQGSSYEQYF	TGTGCCAGCAGCAGCGGACAGGGGTCCTCCTACGAGCAGTACTTC
once	TRBD1	TRBV6-5	TRBJ2-6	CASSSQGALGANVLTF	TGTGCCAGCAGTTCCCAGGGGGCCCTTGGGGCCAACGTCCTGACTTTC
few	TRBD2	TRBV12-3/TRBV12-4	TRBJ2-6	CANGRGNSGANVLTF	TGTGCCAACGGGAGGGGGAACTCTGGGGCCAACGTCCTGACTTTC
.	TRBD2	TRBV20-1	TRBJ2-3	CSARVVSGSEDTQYF	TGCAGTGCTAGAGTGGTGAGCGGGAGCGAAGATACGCAGTATTTT
many	TRBD2	TRBV7-2	TRBJ2-7	CASSLIASGTYEQYF	TGTGCCAGCAGCTTAATTGCTAGCGGGACCTACGAGCAGTACTTC
once	.	TRBV13	TRBJ2-3	CASSLAPGTDTQYF	TGTGCCAGCAGCTTAGCCCCCGGGACAGATACGCAGTATTTT
.	TRBD1	TRBV5-4	TRBJ2-5	CASSFQGASNQPQYF	TGTGCCAGCAGCTTCCAGGGGGCGAGCAATCAGCCCCAGTACTTC
many	.	TRBV19	TRBJ1-4	CASSGGFHNEKLFF	TGTGCCAGTAGCGGAGGGTTCCATAATGAAAAACTGTTTTTT
.	TRBD2	TRBV7-3	TRBJ2-1	CVSSPTVASGRNEQFF	TGTGTCAGCAGCCCCACTGTGGCTAGCGGGAGGAATGAGCAGTTCTTC
.	.	TRBV25-1	TRBJ2-5	CASSARQVETQYF	TGTGCCAGCAGTGCTAGACAGGTAGAGACCCAGTACTTC
many	TRBD1	TRBV5-8	TRBJ1-2	CASSYGTVDGYTF	TGTGCCAGCAGCTACGGGACAGTCGATGGCTACACCTTC
many	.	TRBV3-1	TRBJ1-3	CASSPRILNSGNTIYF	TGTGCCAGCAGCCCCAGGATCCTTAACTCTGGAAACACCATATATTTT
.	TRBD1	TRBV5-4	TRBJ2-2	CASSRTGNTGGLFF	TGTGCCAGCAGCAGGACAGGGAACACCGGGGGGCTGTTTTTT
few	.	TRBV5-4	TRBJ1-1	CASSTWGNTEAFF	TGTGCCAGCAGCACCTGGGGGAACACTGAAGCTTTCTTT
many	TRBD2	TRBV20-1	TRBJ2-1	CRAGGPGNEQFF	TGTCGAGCGGGAGGGCCGGGAAATGAGCAGTTCTTC
many	TRBD1	TRBV6-5	TRBJ1-2	CASSYSKGARNGYTF	TGTGCCAGCAGTTACTCGAAGGGGGCGCGTAATGGCTACACCTTC
many	TRBD1	TRBV5-6	TRBJ1-6	CASSSTGNSPLHF	TGTGCCAGCAGCTCGACAGGGAATTCACCCCTCCACTTT
many	.	TRBV5-1	TRBJ2-3	CASSPGAGFTDTQYF	TGCGCCAGCAGCCCCGGGGCGGGGTTCACAGATACGCAGTATTTT
.	.	TRBV28	TRBJ2-4	CASSYQTLGGNIQYF	TGTGCCAGCAGCTACCAGACTCTGGGAGGAAACATTCAGTACTTC
.	.	TRBV19	TRBJ2-7	CASSIKATGEFSAYEQYF	TGTGCCAGTAGTATTAAGGCGACGGGGGAATTCTCTGCCTACGAGCAGTACTTC
many	TRBD1	TRBV6-1	TRBJ1-2	CASSQGQGRSYGYTF	TGTGCCAGCAGTCAGGGACAGGGGAGGAGCTATGGCTACACCTTC
many	TRBD2	TRBV5-1	TRBJ2-2	CASRLAGNTGELFF	TGTGCCAGTAGATTAGCGGGAAACACCGGGGAGCTGTTTTTT
many	TRBD2	TRBV4-2	TRBJ2-7	CASSQDLDLPGLGFSGYEQYF	TGTGCCAGCAGCCAAGATTTAGACCTTCCAGGACTAGGGTTTTCGGGCTACGAGCAGTACTTC
many	.	TRBV6-2/TRBV6-3	TRBJ2-3	CASSYLGARTDTQYF	TGTGCCAGCAGTTACTTGGGGGCACGCACAGATACGCAGTATTTT
few	TRBD1	TRBV4-1	TRBJ2-7	CASSERQGPYEQYF	TGCGCCAGCAGCGAACGACAGGGGCCCTACGAGCAGTACTTC